The 29 T cell receptor beta chains reported below all come from one sample, sequenced in a study of blood T cell repertoires in COVID-19. Assay: immunoSEQ multiplex PCR; the TCRdb copy retains only in-frame clones and omits some. The sample comprises 250,000 or so clones, roughly 80% of which are singletons, and roughly 3.2% rests with the top ten. The material sequenced was peripheral blood. Receptor source: a woman in her late teens or twenties with acute or convalescent COVID-19.

The chain uses TRBV28 and TRBJ1-2, with 7 positions matching TRBD1. With 2 bases clipped from V and 5 bases from J, the junction kept 14 bases outside the gene matches. This CDR3 contains 17 residues. Germline CDR1 and CDR2: MDHEN and SYDVKM. CDR3 coding DNA: TGTGCCAGCAGTTTAGAAAGGGGGCAGATAGGATGGTATGGCTACACCTTC. Amino acid sequence: CASSLERGQIGWYGYTF.

J is TRBJ2-1 and V is TRBV10-2; 10 nucleotides match TRBD2. Germline-derived CDR1 and CDR2 are WSHSY and SAAADI. J lost 7 bases, V lost 8 bases, and 17 bases had no gene match. CDR3 length equals 17 residues. The CDR3 sequence: CASAWSSGSFPRNEQFF. The CDR3 bases are TGCGCCAGCGCGTGGTCTAGCGGGAGTTTCCCACGGAATGAGCAGTTCTTC.

The chain links TRBV4-1 to TRBJ2-1; 9 nucleotides agree with TRBD2. Germline CDR1 and CDR2: MGHRA and YSYEKL. This CDR3 is 16 amino acids long. V trimming: 1 base; J trimming: 9 bases; junction bases outside the gene matches: 10. Here the CDR3 DNA reads TGCGCCAGCAGCCAAGTTTTATTAGCGGGAGTTCTTGAGCAGTTCTTC. It is translated as CASSQVLLAGVLEQFF.

V usage is TRBV9 and J usage is TRBJ2-7, with 9 bases that match TRBD1. V dropped 0 bases and J dropped 4; count of bases not matched to a gene: 5. Germline CDR1 SGDLS, CDR2 YYNGEE. CDR3 length: 15 amino acids. In nucleotides, the CDR3 is TGTGCCAGCAGCGTAGGTGGGACAGGGCCGTACGAGCAGTACTTC. It specifies CASSVGGTGPYEQYF. The full variable domain, its missing parts supplied by reference TRBV9 and TRBJ2-7, is DSGVTQTPKHLITATGQRVTLRCSPRSGDLSVYWYQQSLDQGLQFLIQYYNGEERAKGNILERFSAQQFPDLHSELNLSSLELGDSALYFCASSVGGTGPYEQYFGPGTRLTVT.

V and J are TRBV18 and TRBJ2-2; TRBD1 matches 8 bases. CDR1 is KGHSH and CDR2 is LQKENI in the germline V gene. The J segment lost 4 bases and the V segment lost 6 bases, leaving 10 bases of the junction unmatched. The CDR3 has 16 amino acids. This CDR3 is CASSPTGQGATGELFF. CDR3 nucleotides: TGTGCCAGCTCGCCAACAGGACAGGGAGCCACCGGGGAGCTGTTTTTT.

Notes on this clone: A junction boundary mismatches the germline segment, possibly from a read error. The chain couples TRBV28 to TRBJ2-7; 12 nucleotides match TRBD2. The CDR3 spans 16 residues. The germline gives CDR1 MDHEN, CDR2 SYDVKM. The CDR3 nucleotides are TGTGCCAGCAGTTCCTCCGGGACTAGCGGGCTCTACCAGCAGTACTTC. As protein: CASSSSGTSGLYQQYF.

CDR3 amino acids: CASTPGSRRYEQYF. The CDR3 DNA sequence: TGTGCCAGCACCCCCGGGAGCCGGCGTTACGAGCAGTACTTC. This rearrangement joins TRBV27 to TRBJ2-7; the D gene is possibly TRBD2 (6 bases). CDR3 length: 14 residues. Trimming removed 7 bases from V and 4 bases from J, with 17 bases in between. The germline V gene has CDR1 MNHEY and CDR2 SMNVEV (reference sequence).

Many counts were recorded for this clone. At the DNA level, this CDR3 is encoded by other sequences in the same sample as well. DNA of the CDR3: TGTGCCAGTAGTATTTCACAGGGGAGTTACGAGCAGTACTTC. Translation gives CASSISQGSYEQYF. The J gene is TRBJ2-7, the V gene TRBV19; 7 nucleotides agree with TRBD1. J lost 4 bases, V lost 3 bases, and 6 bases had no gene match. Germline V gene lookup returns CDR1 LNHDA and CDR2 SQIVND (reference sequence). There are 14 residues in the CDR3.

This clone was recorded only once. The V and J genes are TRBV14 and TRBJ2-5; tentatively, D is TRBD1 (7 bases). The CDR3 contains 16 residues. The V end was cut by 0 bases, the J end by 8 bases, with 19 bases between. The germline V gene has CDR1 SGHDN and CDR2 FVKESK. The CDR3 nucleotides are TGTGCCAGCAGCCAAGATATCGGAGGGGGCCGAATAACCCAGTACTTC. Translated, it gives CASSQDIGGGRITQYF.

The rearrangement joins TRBV30 to TRBJ2-5, with D uncertain. The germline gives CDR1 GTSNPN, CDR2 SVGIG (reference sequence). Trimming pared 2 bases from V and 4 bases from J, leaving 8 bases between. This CDR3 has 12 residues. As DNA, the CDR3 is TGTGCCTGGAGTCCATGGGCAGAGACCCAGTACTTC. It codes for CAWSPWAETQYF.

Concerning this clone: This same CDR3 is encoded by further DNA sequences in the sample. This chain joins TRBV19 and TRBJ2-7, with 10 bases matching TRBD2. In germline, CDR1 is LNHDA, CDR2 SQIVND (reference sequence). The CDR3 has 15 residues. V trimming: 4 bases; J trimming: 4 bases; junction bases outside the gene matches: 7. CDR3 nucleotides: TGTGCCAGTAGTACACCGGGACTAGCGAGTTACGAGCAGTACTTC. Translation gives CASSTPGLASYEQYF.

The V and J genes are TRBV7-2 and TRBJ1-1; D possibly corresponds to TRBD1 (5 bases). Germline-derived CDR1 and CDR2 are SGHTA and FQGNSA. The CDR3 has 14 residues. Deletions cut 1 base from V and 2 bases from J, with 8 bases between. The CDR3 spells CASSLGTLNTEAFF. The CDR3 DNA reads as TGTGCCAGCAGCTTAGGGACACTTAACACTGAAGCTTTCTTT.

V is TRBV29-1 and J is TRBJ1-1, with 9 bases matching TRBD1. CDR1 is SQVTM, CDR2 ANQGSEA, per germline. CDR3 length: 13 amino acids. Losses at the gene ends were 7 bases for V and 4 bases for J; bases not matched to a gene: 7. This CDR3 reads CSAPDRGATEAFF. CDR3 DNA: TGCAGCGCCCCGGACAGGGGAGCCACTGAAGCTTTCTTT.

This chain joins TRBV27 and TRBJ2-6; 11 bases match TRBD2. V trimming: 3 bases; J trimming: 2 bases; junction bases outside the gene matches: 15. The CDR3 covers 21 residues. CDR1 and CDR2 (germline): MNHEY, SMNVEV (reference sequence). CDR3 amino acids: CASSLAPPRLAGNTGANVLTF. Here the CDR3 DNA reads TGTGCCAGCAGTTTGGCCCCCCCGCGACTAGCGGGAAACACTGGGGCCAACGTCCTGACTTTC.

V and J are TRBV27 and TRBJ2-7, with 10 bases identical to TRBD2. Looked up from germline, CDR1 is MNHEY and CDR2 is SMNVEV (reference sequence). The CDR3 extends over 18 amino acids. V lost 1 base to trimming and J lost 10 bases; unmatched junction nucleotides: 19. CDR3 bases: TGTGCCAGCAGTTTATTGGGTACCGGGACTAGCGAGACACAAAACCAGTACTTC. It translates to CASSLLGTGTSETQNQYF.

The gene calls are TRBV18 and TRBJ1-1, with 10 positions matching TRBD1. In germline, CDR1 is KGHSH, CDR2 LQKENI. The junction had 21 bases not matched to a gene; V was cut back by 3 bases and J by 5 bases. The CDR3 loop spans 20 amino acids. The CDR3 is CASSPSVGQGKGLVGTEAFF. The CDR3 DNA is TGTGCCAGCTCACCCTCGGTGGGACAGGGGAAGGGATTGGTTGGGACTGAAGCTTTCTTT.

J is TRBJ1-5 and V is TRBV4-1, with TRBD1 matching 11 bases. Germline V gene sequence: CDR1 MGHRA, CDR2 YSYEKL. The CDR3 covers 17 residues. Trimming took 3 bases from V and 9 from J; bases not matched to a gene: 13. The CDR3, as DNA: TGCGCCAGCAGCCACGTAGGACAGGGGGCCCCCGGTGGGCCCCAGCATTTT. Encoded protein: CASSHVGQGAPGGPQHF.

This chain uses TRBV12-3 or TRBV12-4 with TRBJ2-5; D ambiguous. The CDR3 extends over 12 amino acids. V lost 2 bases, J lost 4 bases, and 5 bases lay in between. CDR3 nucleotides: TGTGCCAGCAGTTTACGTTTAGAGACCCAGTACTTC. Its protein is CASSLRLETQYF.

CDR3 bases: TGTGCCAGCAGTTTAATGACAACTAGGAACACTGAAGCTTTCTTT. The encoded protein is CASSLMTTRNTEAFF. The gene calls are TRBV28 and TRBJ1-1; no clear D gene. Trimming shortened V by 2 bases and J by 1 base, and 11 bases separated the two germline ends. In germline, CDR1 is MDHEN, CDR2 SYDVKM. This CDR3 contains 15 residues.

CDR3 region: CASSGQGIGWGQFF. In DNA form, the CDR3 reads TGTGCCAGCAGCGGACAGGGGATAGGGTGGGGGCAGTTCTTC. The chain couples TRBV4-2 to TRBJ2-1, with TRBD1 matching over 9 bases. Germline CDR1 LGHNA, CDR2 YNFKEQ. The CDR3 covers 14 residues. V was pared by 5 bases and J by 12 bases, with 11 bases of the junction left unmatched.

The chain combines TRBV25-1 with TRBJ1-2; 10 nucleotides match TRBD1. The J segment lost 4 bases and the V segment lost 4 bases, leaving 15 bases of the junction unmatched. The CDR3 length is 18 residues. Germline CDR1 and CDR2: MGHDK and SYGVNS. The CDR3 reads CASSAPGTGEPRSYGYTF. The CDR3 DNA follows: TGTGCCAGCAGTGCCCCAGGGACAGGGGAGCCCCGAAGCTATGGCTACACCTTC.

The J gene is TRBJ1-6, the V gene TRBV7-9, with a tentative D call TRBD1 (5 bases). The CDR3 loop spans 15 amino acids. V was cut by 2 bases and J by 9 bases, with 14 bases left in between. CDR1 and CDR2 from the germline V gene are SEHNR and FQNEAQ (reference sequence). The CDR3 loop reads CASSLRQNIGSPLHF. In DNA form, the CDR3 reads TGTGCCAGCAGCTTAAGACAGAATATAGGTTCACCCCTCCACTTT.

This clone was detected once. The V gene is TRBV18, the J gene TRBJ2-1; the D gene is possibly TRBD2 (6 bases). The CDR3 spans 14 residues. Germline V gives CDR1 KGHSH, CDR2 LQKENI. Trimming took off 6 bases at V and 9 bases at J, with 18 bases between the two ends. DNA for the CDR3: TGTGCCAGCTCCTTCCCGGGACTCCCCCGTGAGCAGTTCTTC. Translated, it gives CASSFPGLPREQFF.

This rearrangement joins TRBV6-2 or TRBV6-3 to TRBJ1-1; TRBD1 is a possible D gene (5 bases). Germline V gene data show CDR1 as MNHEY and CDR2 as SVGEGT. The V end lost 2 bases, the J end lost 1 base, and 17 bases lay between the germline ends. CDR3 length: 17 amino acids. CDR3 sequence: CASSYTGGGTANTEAFF. For the CDR3, the DNA is TGTGCCAGCAGTTACACCGGCGGGGGTACAGCGAACACTGAAGCTTTCTTT.

V gene TRBV7-6 combines with J gene TRBJ2-5, with a possible D match to TRBD2 (5 bases). Germline assignment: CDR1 SGHVS and CDR2 FNYEAQ. This CDR3 region has 15 residues. V lost 5 bases to trimming and J lost 5 bases, with 18 bases between them. The CDR3 sequence: CASSHGERIMETQYF. The CDR3 DNA sequence: TGTGCCAGCAGCCATGGGGAGCGGATCATGGAGACCCAGTACTTC.

The V gene is TRBV1, the J gene TRBJ2-3; TRBD2 reflects the table's D call only, with no check against the DNA. TRBV1 counts as a pseudogene. The CDR3 consists of 17 residues. The CDR3 sequence is CTSSQDRSGAGTDTQYF. The CDR3 bases are TGCACCAGCAGCCAAGATAGGTCGGGAGCCGGCACAGATACGCAGTATTTT.

V is TRBV29-1 and J is TRBJ2-7, with a tentative D call TRBD1 (6 bases). Germline CDR1 and CDR2: SQVTM and ANQGSEA. With 5 bases removed from V and 5 bases from J, the gap between germline ends came to 10 bases. The CDR3 is made up of 11 amino acids. In nucleotides, the CDR3 is TGCAGCGTTAAGTCAGGGGACGAGCAGTACTTC. It specifies CSVKSGDEQYF.

This clone has ten or more counts. The chain employs TRBV19 and TRBJ2-3; tentatively, D is TRBD1 (6 bases). V was clipped by 6 bases and J by 1 base, with 14 bases between them. The CDR3 contains 15 residues. The germline V gene encodes CDR1 LNHDA and CDR2 SQIVND (reference sequence). CDR3 nucleotide sequence: TGTGCCAGTAGAGCCGACAGGACGGGCACAGATACGCAGTATTTT. Protein: CASRADRTGTDTQYF.

The chain is built from TRBV6-1 and TRBJ1-3; perhaps TRBD1 as D (5 bases). Germline CDR1 MNHNS, CDR2 SASEGT. Trimming left V 0 bases short and J 4 bases short, with 10 bases between. The CDR3 consists of 15 residues. Here the CDR3 DNA reads TGTGCCAGCAGTGAAGCCACAGGAGGGGGAAACACCATATATTTT. Protein sequence: CASSEATGGGNTIYF.